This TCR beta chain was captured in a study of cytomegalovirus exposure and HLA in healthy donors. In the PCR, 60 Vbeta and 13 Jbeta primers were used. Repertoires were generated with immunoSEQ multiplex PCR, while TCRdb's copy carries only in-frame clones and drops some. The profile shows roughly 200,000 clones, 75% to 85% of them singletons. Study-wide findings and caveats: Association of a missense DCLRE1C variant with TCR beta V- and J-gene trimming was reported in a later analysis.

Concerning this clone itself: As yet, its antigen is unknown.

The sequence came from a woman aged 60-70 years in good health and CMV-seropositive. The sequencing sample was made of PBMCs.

CDR3 nucleotide sequence: TGTGCCAGCAGAGGGACAGGATTGAACACTGAAGCTTTCTTT. This encodes CASRGTGLNTEAFF. The chain links TRBV7-2 to TRBJ1-1; TRBD1 aligns across 8 bases. V dropped 6 bases and J dropped 0; count of bases not matched to a gene: 3. This CDR3 contains 14 residues. The germline V gene has CDR1 SGHTA and CDR2 FQGNSA.